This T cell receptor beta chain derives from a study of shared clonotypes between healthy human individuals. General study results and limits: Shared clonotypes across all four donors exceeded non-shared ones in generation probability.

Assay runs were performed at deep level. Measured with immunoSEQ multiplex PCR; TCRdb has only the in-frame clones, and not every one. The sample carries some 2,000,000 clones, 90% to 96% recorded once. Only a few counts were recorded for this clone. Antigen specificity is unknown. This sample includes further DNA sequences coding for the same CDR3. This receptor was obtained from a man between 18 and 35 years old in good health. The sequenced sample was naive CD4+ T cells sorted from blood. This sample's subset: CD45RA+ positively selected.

CDR3 DNA sequence: TGTGCCATCAGGGGGGCTAATTCACCCCTCCACTTT. Translated: CAIRGANSPLHF. The chain links TRBV10-3 to TRBJ1-6; the D gene is possibly TRBD1 (6 bases). V lost 6 bases, J lost 6 bases, and 6 bases lay in between. Germline-derived CDR1 and CDR2 are ENHRY and SYGVKD. The CDR3 covers 12 residues.